This T cell receptor beta chain appears in the sequencing data of a study of CD8 T cells in ankylosing spondylitis. The CDR3 runs to 14 residues. Germline V gene sequence: CDR1 SGHNT, CDR2 YYREEE (reference sequence). V gave up 0 bases and J gave up 7 bases; unmatched junction bases: 3. This clonotype was counted between two and nine times. Its specificity is not known. Study-wide findings and caveats: What appeared characteristic of ankylosing spondylitis blood was a TCR beta motif of eight highly homologous variants.

TCRdb itself ran the 5' RACE reads through MiXCR, one entry per CDR3 protein. The table shows 200,000 to 300,000 distinct CDR3 sequences, with over 30% occurring only once. The source is a male donor with ankylosing spondylitis or in good health (not recorded which). Sequenced: blood, either unsorted or a sorted T cell fraction (not recorded which). The chain combines TRBV5-4 with TRBJ2-1; 8 bases map to TRBD2. The CDR3, as DNA: TGTGCCAGCAGCTTGGGACTAGCGATTAATGAGCAGTTCTTC. Translated, it gives CASSLGLAINEQFF.